A selection of T cell receptor beta chains follows, all from one sample in a study of identical twins. From the 5' RACE reads, TCRdb called clonotypes with MiXCR, one entry per CDR3 protein. The repertoire holds 500,000 to 650,000 distinct CDR3 sequences, with just over 7% as singletons. This sample was also put to use in a study of yellow fever vaccine responses in identical twins.

Specimen: PBMCs. These receptors were taken from a woman aged 18-29 years in good health. Each CDR3 is given with its conserved first and last residue. A D gene is named only where the DNA matches it firmly. Not every row has a clone size; where given, it reads once, few, many or a size class.

V,J,size,D,DNA,CDR3
TRBV5-1,TRBJ2-1,.,.,TGCGCCAGCAGGCAAGGTATCTACAATGAGCAGTTCTTC,CASRQGIYNEQFF
TRBV12-3/TRBV12-4,TRBJ1-6,.,.,TGTGCCAGCAGCACTCGGGGGGGAGTTCATTCACCCCTCCACTTT,CASSTRGGVHSPLHF
TRBV25-1,TRBJ1-2,once,.,TGTGCCAGCAGTGAATCCCCGGATAACTATGGCTACACCTTC,CASSESPDNYGYTF
TRBV12-3/TRBV12-4,TRBJ2-3,many,.,TGTGCCAGCAGCGGAGGGGCAGATACGCAGTATTTT,CASSGGADTQYF
TRBV2,TRBJ2-1,few,TRBD1,TGTGCCAGCAGTCTGGACAGGGGGCGGGAAAATGAGCAGTTCTTC,CASSLDRGRENEQFF
TRBV24-1,TRBJ2-3,.,.,TGTGCCACCAGTGCGAATTGGGATACGCAGTATTTT,CATSANWDTQYF
TRBV27,TRBJ2-1,.,TRBD2,TGTGCCAGCAGTCCTCGGACTAGCGGGGGTTTCGATGAGCAGTTCTTC,CASSPRTSGGFDEQFF
TRBV28,TRBJ2-7,many,TRBD2,TGTGCCAGCAGCCTAGCGGGAGGGATCTACGAGCAGTACTTC,CASSLAGGIYEQYF
TRBV12-3/TRBV12-4,TRBJ1-3,many,TRBD1,TGTGCCAGCAGCCGCGACAGGGGGCGAAACACCATATATTTT,CASSRDRGRNTIYF
TRBV29-1,TRBJ2-7,many,TRBD1,TGCAGCGTTACCGGGACAGGATCCTACGAGCAGTACTTC,CSVTGTGSYEQYF